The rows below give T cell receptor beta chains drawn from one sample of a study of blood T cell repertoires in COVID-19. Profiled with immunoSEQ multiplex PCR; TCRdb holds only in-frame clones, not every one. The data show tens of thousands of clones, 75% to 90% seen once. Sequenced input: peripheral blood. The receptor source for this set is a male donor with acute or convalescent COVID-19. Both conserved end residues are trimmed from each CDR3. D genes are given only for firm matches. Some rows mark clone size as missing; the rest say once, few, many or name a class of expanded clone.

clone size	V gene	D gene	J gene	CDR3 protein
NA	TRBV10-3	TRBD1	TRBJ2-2	AIGTGNTGELF
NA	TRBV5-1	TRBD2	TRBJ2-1	ASSLGLAGMNEQF
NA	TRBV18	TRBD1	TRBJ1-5	ASSPGQGPQPQH
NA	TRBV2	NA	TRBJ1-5	ASSTQSAAPQH
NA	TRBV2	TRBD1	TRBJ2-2	ASSERTGTGELF
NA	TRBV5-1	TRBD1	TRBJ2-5	ASSLAGTGVETQY
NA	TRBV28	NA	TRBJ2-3	ASSFPGTDTQY
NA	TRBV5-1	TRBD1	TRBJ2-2	ASSMGQGPGELF
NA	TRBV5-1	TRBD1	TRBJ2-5	ASSSLPTGMAQETQY
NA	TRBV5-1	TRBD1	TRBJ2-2	ASSLVGGQGTGELF
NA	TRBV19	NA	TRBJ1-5	ASTQDRGVRPQH
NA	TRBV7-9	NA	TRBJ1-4	ASSLWARDNEKLF
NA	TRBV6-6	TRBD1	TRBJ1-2	ASSRLGQISYINYGYT
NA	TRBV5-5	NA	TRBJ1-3	ASSLEWTPSGNTIY
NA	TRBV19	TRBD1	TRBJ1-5	ASSSRDRGHNQPQH
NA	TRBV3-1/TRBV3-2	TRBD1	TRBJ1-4	ASSQGPGTGCEKLF
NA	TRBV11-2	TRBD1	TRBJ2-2	ASSSTGGNTGELF
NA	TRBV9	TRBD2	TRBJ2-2	ASSILAGAHTGELF
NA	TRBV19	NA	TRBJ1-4	ASSSGETNEKLF
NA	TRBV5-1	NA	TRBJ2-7	ASSLGNPRDEQY
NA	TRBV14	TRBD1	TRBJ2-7	ASSQDRGTGSYEQY
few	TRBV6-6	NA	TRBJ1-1	ASSYNGGAEAF
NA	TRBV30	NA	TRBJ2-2	AWGFNTGELF
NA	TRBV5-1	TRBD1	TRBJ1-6	ASSPDPPDRGGSPLH
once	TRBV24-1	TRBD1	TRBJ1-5	ATSDPRTGNNQPQH
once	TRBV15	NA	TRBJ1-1	ATSRDRRQMNTEAF
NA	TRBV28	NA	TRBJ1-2	ASQGTLYGYT
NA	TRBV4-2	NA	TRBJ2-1	ASSQEGVLSRGLGSYNEQF
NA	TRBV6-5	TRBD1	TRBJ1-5	ASRPRQGGSQPQH
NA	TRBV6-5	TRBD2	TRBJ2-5	ASKLAGGREETQY
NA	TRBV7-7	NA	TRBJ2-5	ASSLNSGEETQY
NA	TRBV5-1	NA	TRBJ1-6	ASSTSGRGLSNSPLH
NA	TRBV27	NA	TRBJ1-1	ASSISDSLKAF
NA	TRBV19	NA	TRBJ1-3	ASSRGAGNTIY
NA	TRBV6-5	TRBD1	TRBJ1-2	ASSSTGINYGYT
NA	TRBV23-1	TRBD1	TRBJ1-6	ASSQTGQGHNSPLH
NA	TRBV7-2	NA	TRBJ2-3	ASSFVGAATDTQY
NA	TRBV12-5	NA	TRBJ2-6	ASGFQGSGANVLT
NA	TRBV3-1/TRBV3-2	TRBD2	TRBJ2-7	ASSQVGLAGAQIYEQY
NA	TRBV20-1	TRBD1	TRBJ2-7	SARGQYEQY